This entry lists 9 T cell receptor beta chains sequenced from one sample in a study of human T cells and chemical hapten exposure. TCRdb reprocessed the RACE reads with MiXCR, giving one entry per CDR3 protein. In the table there are approximately 84,000 distinct CDR3 sequences, under 14% of which are singletons. Time point meaning: patch test 2, 6 weeks after DPC sensitization. Treatment in this sample: therapeutic diphenylcyclopropenone sensitization with weekly scalp DPC. Sequencing used whole blood, obtained in connection with sensitization to the hapten diphenylcyclopropenone (DPC). Every receptor here comes from a man between 18 and 35 years old with alopecia areata. Some clones in this sample may be carry-over from other donors' samples.

V gene TRBV6-1 combines with J gene TRBJ1-2; 7 nucleotides align to TRBD1. This CDR3 has 16 amino acids. The germline V gene has CDR1 MNHNS and CDR2 SASEGT. Trimming cost V 5 bases and J 0 bases; bases outside gene matches: 9. The CDR3 sequence is CASSQGTAIANYGYTF. The DNA of the CDR3 is TGTGCCAGCAGTCAAGGGACAGCTATAGCTAACTATGGCTACACCTTC.

The rearrangement links TRBV21-1 to TRBJ2-1; the table's D call, TRBD2, was not checked against the DNA. TRBV21-1 is classified as a pseudogene. This CDR3 spans 17 amino acids. CDR3 sequence: CASSTDKAGESYNEQFF. The CDR3, as DNA: TGTGCCAGCAGCACTGATAAAGCGGGGGAATCCTACAATGAGCAGTTCTTC.

The chain joins TRBV28 to TRBJ1-3; TRBD1 aligns across 10 bases. V was pared by 3 bases and J by 0 bases, with 5 bases of the junction left unmatched. CDR1 MDHEN and CDR2 SYDVKM come from the germline V gene. The CDR3 is 17 residues long. This chain's CDR3 is CASSFGGQGDSGNTIYF. The CDR3 DNA follows: TGTGCCAGCAGTTTCGGTGGACAGGGGGACTCTGGAAACACCATATATTTT.

J is TRBJ2-1 and V is TRBV19; perhaps TRBD1 as D (5 bases). The CDR3 loop spans 11 amino acids. Trimming pared 6 bases from V and 9 bases from J, leaving 9 bases between. In germline, CDR1 is LNHDA, CDR2 SQIVND (reference sequence). CDR3 bases: TGTGCCAGTAGACAGGCGATTGAGCAGTTCTTC. Translating gives CASRQAIEQFF. Full variable domain (remainder filled in from reference TRBV19 and TRBJ2-1): DGGITQSPKYLFRKEGQNVTLSCEQNLNHDAMYWYRQDPGQGLRLIYYSQIVNDFQKGDIAEGYSVSREKKESFPLTVTSAQKNPTAFYLCASRQAIEQFFGPGTRLTVL.

The V gene is TRBV6-5, the J gene TRBJ1-3; possible D gene TRBD1, 5 bases. The germline CDR1 and CDR2 sequences are MNHEY and SVGAGI. The CDR3 runs 17 residues. Trimming took off 0 bases at V and 6 bases at J, with 18 bases between the two ends. The CDR3 region is CASSYSYTGARENTIYF. Written as DNA, the CDR3 is TGTGCCAGCAGTTACTCTTACACCGGGGCTAGAGAAAACACCATATATTTT.

There are many counts of this clonotype. The gene calls are TRBV7-2 and TRBJ1-2; D remains ambiguous. Germline V gene lookup returns CDR1 SGHTA and CDR2 FQGNSA. The CDR3 extends over 11 amino acids. Trimming cost V 8 bases and J 8 bases, with 12 bases left between them. CDR3 amino acids: CASHREEGYTF. Here the CDR3 DNA reads TGTGCCAGCCACCGGGAGGAAGGCTACACCTTC.

Of note for this clonotype: This may come from a read error, since a much larger clone is one base off. This chain uses TRBV11-2 with TRBJ1-5; 9 bases agree with TRBD1. Trimming cost V 8 bases and J 3 bases; bases outside gene matches: 8. This CDR3 is built from 15 residues. Per germline, CDR1 SGHAT and CDR2 FQNNGV. The CDR3 loop reads CASCWDRDFNQPQHF. The CDR3 DNA follows: TGTGCCAGCTGTTGGGACAGGGACTTCAATCAGCCCCAGCATTTT.

This clonotype came up many times. The gene calls are TRBV28 and TRBJ2-2; a weak D match, TRBD1 (6 bases). CDR3 length equals 14 residues. V was trimmed by 10 bases and J by 0 bases, leaving 12 bases between them. Germline V CDR1 and CDR2: MDHEN, SYDVKM. In DNA, the CDR3 is TGTGCCATCAAACAGGGCCCGAACACCGGGGAGCTGTTTTTT. This translates into CAIKQGPNTGELFF.

This clonotype showed up many times. J is TRBJ1-1 and V is TRBV3-1; D might be TRBD1 (5 bases). The CDR3 runs 15 residues. CDR1 LGHDT and CDR2 YNNKEL come from the germline V gene (reference sequence). V lost 0 bases, J lost 4 bases, and 12 bases lay in between. CDR3 sequence: CASSQDASGVTEAFF. Here the CDR3 DNA reads TGTGCCAGCAGCCAAGACGCGTCGGGGGTCACTGAAGCTTTCTTT.